This passage covers 32 T cell receptor beta chains from one sample sequenced in a study of CD8 T cells in ankylosing spondylitis. The antigens these receptors bind are not known. Study-level points and caveats: Blood of patients with ankylosing spondylitis appeared to be characterized by a TCR beta motif of eight highly homologous variants.

TCRdb processed the 5' RACE reads anew with MiXCR; each CDR3 protein has one entry. The sample lists about 460,000 distinct CDR3 sequences, roughly 5.3% seen once, with roughly 3.5% in the top ten. Specimen: blood, either unsorted or a sorted T cell fraction (not recorded which). The receptors stem from a male donor with ankylosing spondylitis.

This clonotype occurred many times. The CDR3 protein is CASSQEDTSMNTEAFF. Written as DNA, the CDR3 is TGCGCCAGCAGCCAAGAGGACACTTCCATGAACACTGAAGCTTTCTTT. The V and J genes are TRBV4-3 and TRBJ1-1; D might be TRBD1 (5 bases). The V end lost 0 bases, the J end lost 0 bases, and 11 bases lay between the germline ends. Germline-derived CDR1 and CDR2 are LGHNA and YSLEER. CDR3 length: 16 residues.

V usage is TRBV28 and J usage is TRBJ2-5; 10 bases agree with TRBD1. Looked up from germline, CDR1 is MDHEN and CDR2 is SYDVKM. V trimming: 8 bases; J trimming: 5 bases; junction bases outside the gene matches: 2. The CDR3 runs 12 residues. The CDR3 loop is CASRQGAETQYF. CDR3 nucleotides: TGTGCCAGCCGACAGGGGGCTGAGACCCAGTACTTC.

This sequence joins TRBV20-1 and TRBJ2-2; TRBD2 agrees at 14 bases. V lost 8 bases to trimming and J lost 5 bases; unmatched junction nucleotides: 7. The length of the CDR3 is 15 residues. Germline V gives CDR1 DFQATT, CDR2 SNEGSKA (reference sequence). The CDR3 is CSLSTSGRDTGELFF. The CDR3, as DNA: TGCAGTCTATCGACTAGCGGGAGGGATACCGGGGAGCTGTTTTTT.

In this sample, this clonotype turned up many times. In DNA form, the CDR3 reads TGCGCCAGCAGCTCGGGACAGGGGATTTCCTACGAGCAGTACTTC. Amino acid sequence: CASSSGQGISYEQYF. The chain joins TRBV5-1 to TRBJ2-7, with 10 nucleotides matching TRBD1. The CDR3 consists of 15 residues. V shed 3 bases, J shed 1 base, and the junction held 4 bases outside the gene matches. Germline V lookup: CDR1 SGHRS, CDR2 YFSETQ.

In this sample, this clonotype turned up many times. The rearrangement uses TRBV5-1 and TRBJ2-3; 10 positions match TRBD2. Per the germline V gene, CDR1 is SGHRS and CDR2 is YFSETQ. The CDR3 is made up of 13 amino acids. The J segment lost 6 bases and the V segment lost 4 bases, leaving 2 bases of the junction unmatched. This chain's CDR3 is CASSISGRDTQYF. CDR3 bases: TGCGCCAGCAGCATTAGCGGGAGGGATACGCAGTATTTT.

This clonotype was seen more than once but under ten times. The chain joins TRBV5-1 to TRBJ2-7; possibly TRBD1 or TRBD2 for D (5 bases each). CDR1 is SGHRS and CDR2 is YFSETQ in the germline V gene. This CDR3 comprises 13 residues. V lost 4 bases and J lost 1, with 9 bases in between. CDR3 protein: CASSRDASYEQYF. The CDR3 DNA sequence: TGCGCCAGCAGCCGGGACGCTTCCTACGAGCAGTACTTC.

This clonotype appeared a few times. The rearrangement links TRBV7-3 to TRBJ2-3; 8 nucleotides line up with TRBD2. Germline V lookup: CDR1 SGHTA, CDR2 FQGTGA. Unmatched junction bases numbered 6, after V lost 3 bases and J lost 4 bases. The CDR3 sequence is 15 residues long. The CDR3: CASSFASGLADTQYF. CDR3 bases: TGTGCCAGCAGCTTCGCTAGCGGGCTGGCAGATACGCAGTATTTT.

CDR3 region: CASRRGVDTEAFF. CDR3 nucleotide sequence: TGTGCCAGCCGGAGAGGCGTGGACACTGAAGCTTTCTTT. V is TRBV2 and J is TRBJ1-1, with D uncertain. V was trimmed by 8 bases and J by 3 bases, leaving 13 bases between them. Germline V gene data show CDR1 as SNHLY and CDR2 as FYNNEI. The CDR3 is made up of 13 amino acids.

This clonotype occurred many times. The chain recombines TRBV7-9 with TRBJ1-1, with D possibly being TRBD1 (6 bases). The CDR3 extends over 15 amino acids. Germline V lookup: CDR1 SEHNR, CDR2 FQNEAQ (reference sequence). The germline V and J ends were trimmed by 0 bases and 9 bases, with 17 bases remaining between them. In nucleotides, the CDR3 is TGTGCCAGCAGCTTAGCAACGGGGGGCGATAAGAAAGCTTTCTTT. It is translated as CASSLATGGDKKAFF.

This clonotype was seen at least ten times. This sequence joins TRBV20-1 and TRBJ1-2; 10 bases are a match to TRBD1. Trimming removed 1 base from V and 6 bases from J; junction bases left unmatched: 8. Germline V CDR1 and CDR2: DFQATT, SNEGSKA (reference sequence). This CDR3 is 15 amino acids long. CDR3 protein: CSARVTTGTGDGYTF. CDR3 nucleotide sequence: TGCAGTGCTAGAGTTACTACCGGGACAGGGGATGGCTACACCTTC.

This clonotype was seen at least ten times. The rearrangement joins TRBV5-1 to TRBJ1-6, with D possibly matching TRBD1 (6 bases). The CDR3 is made up of 15 amino acids. V was trimmed by 3 bases and J by 2 bases, leaving 9 bases between them. Germline V gene lookup returns CDR1 SGHRS and CDR2 YFSETQ. CDR3 protein: CASSSDSPYNSPLHF. Here the CDR3 DNA reads TGCGCCAGCAGCTCGGACAGCCCCTATAATTCACCCCTCCACTTT.

In its sample, this clonotype was seen many times. The chain is built from TRBV10-3 and TRBJ2-1, with unresolved D. Trimming removed 2 bases at V and 7 bases at J, with 6 bases between. This CDR3 region has 12 residues. CDR1 ENHRY and CDR2 SYGVKD come from the germline V gene. CDR3 loop: CAISEMGNEQFF. CDR3 coding DNA: TGTGCCATCAGTGAGATGGGGAATGAGCAGTTCTTC.

The chain links TRBV9 to TRBJ2-6; D gene ambiguous. Germline V lookup: CDR1 SGDLS, CDR2 YYNGEE. This CDR3 has 16 amino acids. The germline V and J ends were trimmed by 5 bases and 0 bases, with 12 bases remaining between them. This CDR3 reads CASSPSVPSGANVLTF. The CDR3 DNA sequence: TGTGCCAGCAGTCCATCAGTTCCCTCTGGGGCCAACGTCCTGACTTTC.

This clonotype was picked up a small number of times. The chain joins TRBV7-9 to TRBJ1-1; D not certain. Germline V CDR1 and CDR2: SEHNR, FQNEAQ (reference sequence). The length of the CDR3 is 12 residues. V lost 2 bases and J lost 9, with 10 bases in between. The CDR3 region is CASSLSSAQAFF. The CDR3, as DNA: TGTGCCAGCAGCTTATCGTCCGCCCAAGCTTTCTTT.

The sample holds many counts of this clonotype. This sequence joins TRBV20-1 and TRBJ2-7, with D possibly being TRBD1 (5 bases). Germline V gene lookup returns CDR1 DFQATT and CDR2 SNEGSKA (reference sequence). The CDR3 runs 13 residues. The V gene lost 3 bases and the J gene lost 2 bases, with 11 bases spanning the gap. The CDR3, as DNA: TGCAGTGCTAGCTACGGACACACCTACGAGCAGTACTTC. Amino acid sequence: CSASYGHTYEQYF.

In its sample, this clonotype was seen a few times. The J gene is TRBJ2-1, the V gene TRBV11-2; TRBD1 agrees at 7 bases. Germline lookup yields CDR1 SGHAT and CDR2 FQNNGV. The CDR3 is made up of 15 amino acids. V lost 4 bases and J lost 3; bases outside the gene matches: 6. CDR3: CASSWGQWVYNEQFF. CDR3 sequence (DNA): TGTGCCAGCAGCTGGGGACAGTGGGTCTACAATGAGCAGTTCTTC.

About this clonotype itself: A clone one base away is much larger, so this may be a read error. The rearrangement joins TRBV5-1 to TRBJ1-1; D remains unclear. CDR1 and CDR2 (germline): SGHRS, YFSETQ. Between the trimmed V and J ends, which lost 0 bases and 2 bases, there was a span of 14 bases. The CDR3 extends over 16 amino acids. Written as DNA, the CDR3 is TGCGCCAGCAGCTTGGAAGGAAGCGATACAAACACTGAAGCTTTCTTT. It yields the protein CASSLEGSDTNTEAFF.

This clonotype was observed at least ten times. An end of the junction does not agree with germline; a read error may underlie this. The chain uses TRBV20-1 and TRBJ2-1; TRBD2 matches at 7 bases. Germline CDR1 is DFQATT and CDR2 is SNEGSKA (reference sequence). This CDR3 has 14 residues. The CDR3 loop reads CSAREASGYNEQFF. The DNA for the CDR3 is TGCAGTGCTCGAGAGGCTAGCGGTTACAATGAGCAGTTCTTC.

At least ten counts were recorded for this clonotype. V and J are TRBV6-2 or TRBV6-3 and TRBJ2-7; TRBD1 is a possible D gene (8 bases). This CDR3 contains 17 residues. CDR1 is MNHEY and CDR2 is SVGEGT in the germline V gene. V lost 7 bases to trimming and J lost 7 bases, with 29 bases between them. CDR3 DNA sequence: TGTGCCAGCACCCACCTCGCGGGGGACAGGAGAGCCGGGGAGCAGTACTTC. Protein product: CASTHLAGDRRAGEQYF.

This clonotype was detected ten times or more. The chain is built from TRBV4-1 and TRBJ1-1; D is unresolved. The CDR3 has 14 amino acids. V was trimmed by 1 base and J by 4 bases, leaving 10 bases between them. Germline V gene sequence: CDR1 MGHRA, CDR2 YSYEKL. The CDR3 spells CASSQVDVSTEAFF. In DNA form, the CDR3 reads TGCGCCAGCAGCCAAGTAGACGTGAGCACTGAAGCTTTCTTT.

This clonotype was counted ten times or more. V gene TRBV11-1 combines with J gene TRBJ2-1; tentative D call: TRBD2 (6 bases). The CDR3 is 19 amino acids. Germline V gene sequence: CDR1 SGHAT, CDR2 FQDESV (reference sequence). V was trimmed by 5 bases and J by 4 bases, leaving 27 bases between them. The DNA of the CDR3 is TGTGCCAGCAGCCCCCCGTCCAGGGCCGGGACTCTAGGATACAATGAGCAGTTCTTC. Its translation is CASSPPSRAGTLGYNEQFF.

The sample holds a few counts of this clonotype. The chain couples TRBV12-3 or TRBV12-4 to TRBJ1-5; D might be TRBD1 (5 bases). CDR3 size: 15 residues. V lost 2 bases and J 4 bases, leaving 12 bases between the germline ends. CDR3 sequence reads: CASSLKGRGNQPQHF. As DNA, the CDR3 is TGTGCCAGCAGTTTAAAAGGTCGGGGGAATCAGCCCCAGCATTTT.

In this sample, this clonotype turned up many times. This sequence joins TRBV5-1 and TRBJ1-1; D uncertain. Trimming took 2 bases from V and 0 from J, leaving 5 bases between them. The CDR3 runs 13 residues. CDR1 SGHRS and CDR2 YFSETQ come from the germline V gene. DNA of the CDR3: TGCGCCAGCAGCTTCTACCTGAACACTGAAGCTTTCTTT. Translated, it gives CASSFYLNTEAFF.

This clonotype was recorded many times. V is TRBV6-5 and J is TRBJ1-6; D is undetermined. Germline V lookup: CDR1 MNHEY, CDR2 SVGAGI. The CDR3 runs 15 residues. Trimming left V 5 bases short and J 4 bases short, with 12 bases between. CDR3 sequence reads: CASSVLGPYNSPLHF. The CDR3 nucleotides read TGTGCCAGCAGTGTACTAGGGCCGTATAATTCACCCCTCCACTTT.

This chain joins TRBV11-2 and TRBJ1-3, with D maybe TRBD1 (5 bases). V was clipped by 0 bases and J by 1 base, with 13 bases between them. Germline CDR1 and CDR2: SGHAT and FQNNGV. The CDR3 is 17 amino acids. The CDR3 DNA reads TGTGCCAGCAGCTTAGATCTGGGGGGAAGATCTGGAAACACCATATATTTT. Its translation: CASSLDLGGRSGNTIYF.

The gene calls are TRBV18 and TRBJ2-7; 7 bases agree with TRBD1. The J segment lost 6 bases and the V segment lost 5 bases, leaving 4 bases of the junction unmatched. Per the germline V gene, CDR1 is KGHSH and CDR2 is LQKENI. CDR3 length: 12 residues. The CDR3 spells CASSKRTGEQYF. Here the CDR3 DNA reads TGTGCCAGCTCAAAAAGGACAGGCGAGCAGTACTTC.

This clonotype came up many times. The junction and the germline gene differ at one end; a read error may be behind it. The gene calls are TRBV7-7 and TRBJ2-3; maybe TRBD1 (5 bases). CDR3 length equals 14 residues. Germline CDR1 SSHAT, CDR2 FNYEAQ (reference sequence). The CDR3 bases are TGTGCTAGCAGCTTTGACAGTACCACAGATACGCAGTATTTT. This gives the protein CASSFDSTTDTQYF.

The sample holds many counts of this clonotype. The chain links TRBV5-1 to TRBJ2-2, with D perhaps given as TRBD1 or TRBD2 (6 bases each). The CDR3 runs 14 residues. Per the germline V gene, CDR1 is SGHRS and CDR2 is YFSETQ. The V and J ends lost 2 bases and 6 bases respectively, with 11 bases between them. The CDR3 sequence is CASSLTGASGELFF. CDR3 DNA sequence: TGCGCCAGCAGCTTAACGGGGGCATCCGGGGAGCTGTTTTTT.

This clonotype has a count of ten or more. V usage is TRBV7-9 and J usage is TRBJ1-2; TRBD1 agrees at 9 bases. J gave up 5 bases and V 5 bases, and 12 bases lay outside the gene matches. CDR1 and CDR2 from the germline V gene are SEHNR and FQNEAQ (reference sequence). This CDR3 spans 16 amino acids. This CDR3 reads CASSPDRGGLWYGYTF. CDR3 coding DNA: TGTGCCAGCAGCCCGGACAGGGGAGGTTTATGGTATGGCTACACCTTC.

At least ten counts were recorded for this clonotype. The chain recombines TRBV12-3 or TRBV12-4 with TRBJ2-2, with a weak D call TRBD2 (5 bases). CDR3 size: 18 residues. Trimming shortened V by 7 bases and J by 4 bases, and 25 bases separated the two germline ends. The CDR3 loop is CASTRRFGSSSGTGELFF. The CDR3 DNA reads as TGTGCCAGCACTAGAAGATTTGGCTCTTCGAGCGGCACCGGGGAGCTGTTTTTT.

This clonotype has ten or more counts. This sequence joins TRBV28 and TRBJ2-5; no firm D call. The germline V and J ends were trimmed by 4 bases and 6 bases, with 12 bases remaining between them. Per the germline V gene, CDR1 is MDHEN and CDR2 is SYDVKM. The CDR3 contains 13 residues. CDR3 residues: CASSWVLMQTQYF. The CDR3 nucleotides read TGTGCCAGCAGTTGGGTTTTAATGCAGACCCAGTACTTC.

In this sample, this clonotype turned up many times. The V call is TRBV29-1, the J call TRBJ2-7; no reliable D call. The V end was cut by 4 bases, the J end by 3 bases, with 10 bases between. The CDR3 extends over 12 amino acids. Germline V gene lookup returns CDR1 SQVTM and CDR2 ANQGSEA. The chain's CDR3 is CSVVGALYEQYF. Written as DNA, the CDR3 is TGCAGCGTTGTGGGTGCCCTCTACGAGCAGTACTTC.